These T cell receptor beta chains were read from a single sample in a study of response to subunit inactivated influenza vaccine. TCRdb analysed the RT-PCR reads with MiXCR anew, one entry per CDR3 protein. This sample has around 300,000 distinct CDR3 sequences, with approximately 20% found just once. Sequencing used PBMCs from blood, obtained roughly 20 months after vaccination. These receptors all come from a man aged 50-75 years who received an inactivated influenza vaccine. CDR3s include the opening cysteine and the closing phenylalanine or tryptophan. D genes are given only for firm matches. Expanded clones are given a class, and other clones once, few, many or no size at all.

clone_size: NA
j_call: TRBJ2-7
d_call: NA
v_call: TRBV18
cdr3_nt: TGTGCCAGCTCACCACCGTACAGCTACGAGCAGTACTTC
cdr3_aa: CASSPPYSYEQYF

clone_size: NA
j_call: TRBJ1-2
d_call: NA
v_call: TRBV20-1
cdr3_nt: TGCAGTGCTAGTTACAGGGACTATGGCTACACCTTC
cdr3_aa: CSASYRDYGYTF

clone_size: NA
j_call: TRBJ1-1
d_call: NA
v_call: TRBV4-1
cdr3_nt: TGCGCCAGCAGCCCAGGCCACGGGATCGGGACTGAAGCTTTCTTT
cdr3_aa: CASSPGHGIGTEAFF

clone_size: NA
j_call: TRBJ2-7
d_call: NA
v_call: TRBV11-2
cdr3_nt: TGTGCCAGCAGCTTAGAGCGAAGGGGGGTAAAGGCCTACGAGCAGTACTTC
cdr3_aa: CASSLERRGVKAYEQYF

clone_size: NA
j_call: TRBJ1-6
d_call: NA
v_call: TRBV20-1
cdr3_nt: TGCAGTGCTAGAATGAGGGCTAGCTCCTATAATTCACCCCTCCACTTT
cdr3_aa: CSARMRASSYNSPLHF

clone_size: NA
j_call: TRBJ2-1
d_call: NA
v_call: TRBV28
cdr3_nt: TGTGCCAGCAGTCCTCATGGCAGGTCCGCCAATGAGCAGTTCTTC
cdr3_aa: CASSPHGRSANEQFF

clone_size: NA
j_call: TRBJ1-1
d_call: NA
v_call: TRBV4-3
cdr3_nt: TGCGCCAGCAGCTACTCGTCCAGGCCGAACACTGAAGCTTTCTTT
cdr3_aa: CASSYSSRPNTEAFF

clone_size: NA
j_call: TRBJ2-2
d_call: NA
v_call: TRBV20-1
cdr3_nt: TGCAGTGCTAGAGTAGGGGACGGGGAGCTGTTTTTT
cdr3_aa: CSARVGDGELFF

clone_size: NA
j_call: TRBJ2-3
d_call: NA
v_call: TRBV7-2
cdr3_nt: TGTGCCAGCAGCCCGGAGCGAGTGACGCAGTATTTT
cdr3_aa: CASSPERVTQYF

clone_size: few
j_call: TRBJ1-1
d_call: TRBD1
v_call: TRBV9
cdr3_nt: TGTGCCAGCAGCGGGGGACAGGGATCTGAAGCTTTCTTT
cdr3_aa: CASSGGQGSEAFF

clone_size: many
j_call: TRBJ1-1
d_call: NA
v_call: TRBV12-3/TRBV12-4
cdr3_nt: TGTGCCAGCAGTTATGGAGGAGAGAACACTGAAGCTTTCTTT
cdr3_aa: CASSYGGENTEAFF

clone_size: few
j_call: TRBJ2-3
d_call: TRBD2
v_call: TRBV29-1
cdr3_nt: TGCAGCGTTGAAGTTGGGACTAGCGGGGCCGTCACAGATACGCAGTATTTT
cdr3_aa: CSVEVGTSGAVTDTQYF

clone_size: few
j_call: TRBJ1-1
d_call: NA
v_call: TRBV18
cdr3_nt: TGTGCCAGCTCGTCCGGGACATCGAACACTGAAGCTTTCTTT
cdr3_aa: CASSSGTSNTEAFF